What follows are 27 T cell receptor beta chains derived from one specimen sequenced in a study of cytomegalovirus exposure and HLA in healthy donors (TCRdb year 2017). Library generation was performed with the immunoSEQ multiplex PCR assay. TCRdb took this table from immuneACCESS and kept in-frame rearrangements with V and J called. Such tables lack part of the clones; where checked against another copy, unresolved V genes explain under half of the gap, and the rest is unexplained. Within this sample are about 150,000 clones, with 70% to 90% of them counted one time only. In total, the top ten clones hold 3% to 3.5% of the sample. Sequenced sample: PBMCs. These receptors were obtained from a woman between 18 and 29 years old in good health and CMV-seropositive.

The chain couples TRBV7-2 to TRBJ2-3, with TRBD2 matching 14 bases. There are 16 residues in the CDR3. V trimming: 5 bases; J trimming: 5 bases; junction bases outside the gene matches: 6. CDR1 SGHTA and CDR2 FQGNSA come from the germline V gene. CDR3 region: CASSPGLAGGEDTQYF. The CDR3 DNA is TGTGCCAGCAGCCCCGGACTAGCGGGAGGTGAAGATACGCAGTATTTT.

The chain carries TRBV28 and TRBJ2-7, with D maybe TRBD1 (6 bases). CDR3 size: 16 residues. Germline-derived CDR1 and CDR2 are MDHEN and SYDVKM. The V end was cut by 2 bases, the J end by 3 bases, with 17 bases between. CDR3 coding DNA: TGTGCCAGCAGTTTACCCTTATGGGACAACAACTACGAGCAGTACTTC. It yields the protein CASSLPLWDNNYEQYF. The full variable domain, with the rest looked up from reference TRBV28 and TRBJ2-7, is DVKVTQSSRYLVKRTGEKVFLECVQDMDHENMFWYRQDPGLGLRLIYFSYDVKMKEKGDIPEGYSVSREKKERFSLILESASTNQTSMYLCASSLPLWDNNYEQYFGPGTRLTVT.

The chain joins TRBV7-2 to TRBJ2-3, with TRBD2 matching 11 bases. The CDR3 spans 17 residues. Per the germline V gene, CDR1 is SGHTA and CDR2 is FQGNSA. The V and J ends lost 5 bases and 6 bases, in that order; junction bases with no gene match: 13. CDR3 sequence (DNA): TGTGCCAGCAGCCCCCGTAGAGGACTAGCGGGCGGGGATACGCAGTATTTT. Protein sequence: CASSPRRGLAGGDTQYF.

This chain links TRBV28 with TRBJ2-7; 9 nucleotides agree with TRBD1. Germline V gene lookup returns CDR1 MDHEN and CDR2 SYDVKM. The CDR3 spans 14 residues. Trimming at V came to 6 bases and at J to 3 bases, leaving 6 bases not matched to a gene. CDR3 sequence: CASRGRQGDYEQYF. The CDR3 DNA follows: TGTGCCAGCAGGGGGCGACAGGGGGACTACGAGCAGTACTTC.

There are a few counts of this clone. This rearrangement joins TRBV9 to TRBJ1-2; 9 positions match TRBD1. The J segment lost 0 bases and the V segment lost 4 bases, leaving 4 bases of the junction unmatched. This CDR3 contains 15 residues. CDR1 is SGDLS, CDR2 YYNGEE, per germline. The CDR3 is CASSPRTGANYGYTF. Written as DNA, the CDR3 is TGTGCCAGCAGCCCCCGGACAGGGGCTAACTATGGCTACACCTTC.

V is TRBV6-5 and J is TRBJ1-4; D call uncertain. This CDR3 contains 13 residues. The V gene lost 9 bases and the J gene lost 6 bases, with 14 bases spanning the gap. CDR1 is MNHEY, CDR2 SVGAGI, per germline. The CDR3, as DNA: TGTGCCAGTCGGGGTGGTTGGGATGAAAAACTGTTTTTT. It is translated as CASRGGWDEKLFF.

The chain recombines TRBV29-1 with TRBJ2-4, with 11 bases fitting TRBD1. The CDR3 contains 15 residues. V shed 2 bases and J 6 bases; nucleotides not matched to a gene: 6. Germline CDR1 and CDR2: SQVTM and ANQGSEA. This CDR3 reads CSVERRGQGGNIQYF. Written as DNA, the CDR3 is TGCAGCGTTGAAAGGCGGGGACAGGGGGGAAACATTCAGTACTTC.

V usage is TRBV6-5 and J usage is TRBJ2-1; tentative D call: TRBD2 (6 bases). The CDR3 has 15 residues. The V gene lost 7 bases and the J gene lost 7 bases, with 20 bases spanning the gap. In germline, CDR1 is MNHEY, CDR2 SVGAGI. The CDR3: CASTRGSVFENEQFF. CDR3 nucleotides: TGTGCCAGCACCCGGGGGAGTGTCTTCGAGAATGAGCAGTTCTTC.

This chain connects TRBV25-1 to TRBJ2-7; the match to TRBD2 covers 8 bases. Germline trimming cut 3 bases from V and 3 bases from J; bases unmatched to any gene: 4. Germline V gene sequence: CDR1 MGHDK, CDR2 SYGVNS. The CDR3 extends over 14 amino acids. The CDR3 nucleotides read TGTGCCAGCAGTGATACCAGCGGGAGCTACGAGCAGTACTTC. It codes for CASSDTSGSYEQYF.

The chain employs TRBV19 and TRBJ2-7, with 8 bases that match TRBD1. The trim removed 4 bases at V and 5 bases at J, leaving 4 bases unmatched. CDR1 is LNHDA and CDR2 is SQIVND in the germline V gene (reference sequence). The CDR3 loop spans 13 amino acids. The CDR3 region is CASSRDRSHEQYF. As DNA, the CDR3 is TGTGCCAGTAGTAGGGACAGGTCCCACGAGCAGTACTTC. Combining the CDR3 with reference TRBV19 and TRBJ2-7 gives the whole variable domain DGGITQSPKYLFRKEGQNVTLSCEQNLNHDAMYWYRQDPGQGLRLIYYSQIVNDFQKGDIAEGYSVSREKKESFPLTVTSAQKNPTAFYLCASSRDRSHEQYFGPGTRLTVT.

V and J are TRBV11-2 and TRBJ1-5, with a tentative D call TRBD1 (6 bases). Trimming took 6 bases from V and 9 from J, leaving 21 bases between them. CDR1 SGHAT and CDR2 FQNNGV come from the germline V gene. This CDR3 has 15 amino acids. For the CDR3, the DNA is TGTGCCAGCAGTCGTGACAGGCCCGGGCAAGGGCCCCAGCATTTT. This codes for CASSRDRPGQGPQHF.

The CDR3 nucleotides are TGTGCCAGTAGTATAGGGTGGGGGGGCTCTTCAGATGAGCAGTTCTTC. Protein: CASSIGWGGSSDEQFF. V gene TRBV19 combines with J gene TRBJ2-1; possible D gene TRBD2, 7 bases. Trimming shortened V by 1 base and J by 8 bases, and 18 bases separated the two germline ends. Germline V gene lookup returns CDR1 LNHDA and CDR2 SQIVND (reference sequence). This CDR3 is 16 amino acids long.

V is TRBV4-1 and J is TRBJ2-7, with 8 bases lining up with TRBD2. The CDR3 totals 18 residues. Unmatched junction bases numbered 13, after V lost 0 bases and J lost 3 bases. CDR1 MGHRA and CDR2 YSYEKL come from the germline V gene. As DNA, the CDR3 is TGCGCCAGCAGCCAAGATCGGGACGGGAGGGCCGTAGTCTACGAGCAGTACTTC. Translation: CASSQDRDGRAVVYEQYF.

The rearrangement uses TRBV9 and TRBJ1-4; maybe TRBD1 (6 bases). This CDR3 spans 16 amino acids. Germline CDR1 and CDR2: SGDLS and YYNGEE. The germline V and J ends were trimmed by 3 bases and 5 bases, with 17 bases remaining between them. As DNA, the CDR3 is TGTGCCAGCAGCGAGGGGGTCATCGGCCCAAATGAAAAACTGTTTTTT. Its translation: CASSEGVIGPNEKLFF. Supplemented by reference TRBV9 and TRBJ1-4, the full variable domain reads DSGVTQTPKHLITATGQRVTLRCSPRSGDLSVYWYQQSLDQGLQFLIQYYNGEERAKGNILERFSAQQFPDLHSELNLSSLELGDSALYFCASSEGVIGPNEKLFFGSGTQLSVL.

The V and J genes are TRBV5-4 and TRBJ2-2; TRBD1 matches 8 bases. V lost 4 bases, J lost 4 bases, and 6 bases stayed unmatched. Germline loops: CDR1 SGHNT, CDR2 YYREEE (reference sequence). The CDR3 is 15 amino acids. The CDR3 sequence: CASSKQGASTGELFF. The DNA for the CDR3 is TGTGCCAGCAGCAAGCAGGGGGCGAGCACCGGGGAGCTGTTTTTT.

The V call is TRBV15, the J call TRBJ2-1, with TRBD2 matching over 8 bases. The CDR3 runs 15 residues. V shed 0 bases and J 4 bases; nucleotides not matched to a gene: 2. The germline CDR1 and CDR2 sequences are LNHNV and YYDKDF (reference sequence). CDR3 loop: CATSRELAEYNEQFF. CDR3 bases: TGTGCCACCAGCAGAGAACTAGCGGAGTACAATGAGCAGTTCTTC.

CDR3 nucleotides: TGTGCCAGCAGCCAAGAAATCGGCTCCTACGAGCAGTACTTC. This sequence encodes CASSQEIGSYEQYF. The chain carries TRBV4-2 and TRBJ2-7; no reliable D call. From germline, CDR1 is LGHNA and CDR2 YNFKEQ. This CDR3 contains 14 residues. Between the trimmed V and J ends, which lost 0 bases and 0 bases, there was a span of 6 bases.

The rearrangement uses TRBV19 and TRBJ2-5, with TRBD2 identical over 10 bases. J was trimmed by 5 bases and V by 6 bases; bases with no gene match: 9. This CDR3 is built from 15 residues. Germline CDR1 is LNHDA and CDR2 is SQIVND (reference sequence). CDR3 in DNA: TGTGCCAGTAGGGGAGCGGGAGGGGATGGTGAGACCCAGTACTTC. It specifies CASRGAGGDGETQYF.

J is TRBJ1-1 and V is TRBV6-6; no clear D gene. Trimming removed 0 bases at V and 1 base at J, with 9 bases between. Germline V CDR1 and CDR2: MNHNY, SVGAGI (reference sequence). The CDR3 contains 15 residues. The CDR3 loop is CASSYSSVSNTEAFF. The DNA for the CDR3 is TGTGCCAGCAGTTACTCGTCAGTTTCGAACACTGAAGCTTTCTTT.

The genes are TRBV9 and TRBJ1-5; 7 bases are shared with TRBD1. Trimming removed 0 bases from V and 4 bases from J; junction bases left unmatched: 7. CDR1 and CDR2 from the germline V gene are SGDLS and YYNGEE. The CDR3 has 16 residues. The CDR3 nucleotides read TGTGCCAGCAGCGTAGACGGGGACAGAACTAATCAGCCCCAGCATTTT. Protein sequence: CASSVDGDRTNQPQHF.

The V and J genes are TRBV7-3 and TRBJ2-7; 7 bases are shared with TRBD1. The germline gives CDR1 SGHTA, CDR2 FQGTGA. CDR3 length: 14 amino acids. V shed 2 bases and J 6 bases; nucleotides not matched to a gene: 7. CDR3 nucleotide sequence: TGTGCCAGCAGCTTATTATCGGGACAGACCGAGCAGTACTTC. Protein product: CASSLLSGQTEQYF.

Here the CDR3 reads CASDPGLAGSHEADTQYF. The CDR3 nucleotides read TGCGCCAGCGATCCGGGACTAGCGGGATCCCACGAGGCAGATACGCAGTATTTT. The J gene is TRBJ2-3, the V gene TRBV5-1; TRBD2 matches at 13 bases. Germline CDR1 SGHRS, CDR2 YFSETQ. V lost 7 bases to trimming and J lost 4 bases; unmatched junction nucleotides: 15. The CDR3 totals 18 residues.

The chain joins TRBV11-2 to TRBJ1-2; 7 bases map to TRBD1. Germline CDR1 reads SGHAT; CDR2 reads FQNNGV. The CDR3 runs 18 residues. V shed 5 bases and J 8 bases; nucleotides not matched to a gene: 23. CDR3 sequence reads: CASSPRGPQGQTFKGYTF. CDR3 DNA sequence: TGTGCCAGCAGCCCTAGAGGCCCCCAGGGACAGACCTTCAAAGGCTACACCTTC.

This clone was picked up one time. The chain links TRBV5-6 to TRBJ2-1, with D perhaps matching TRBD2 (6 bases). The CDR3 extends over 15 amino acids. CDR1 is SGHDT, CDR2 YYEEEE, per germline. The V gene lost 4 bases and the J gene lost 4 bases, with 15 bases spanning the gap. The CDR3 is CASSRPPSEYNEQFF. The CDR3 DNA reads as TGTGCCAGCAGCCGGCCTCCTAGCGAATACAATGAGCAGTTCTTC.

The chain uses TRBV7-8 and TRBJ2-1; D gene ambiguous. The CDR3 is made up of 14 amino acids. V lost 5 bases and J lost 3, with 11 bases in between. CDR1 is SGHVS, CDR2 FQNEAQ, per germline. CDR3 sequence: CASSPTGYYNEQFF. CDR3 coding DNA: TGTGCCAGCAGCCCGACTGGCTACTACAATGAGCAGTTCTTC.

The rearrangement uses TRBV4-2 and TRBJ1-1; D gene uncertain. Germline loops: CDR1 LGHNA, CDR2 YNFKEQ. The CDR3 spans 14 residues. V gave up 0 bases and J gave up 7 bases, with 12 bases separating them. CDR3 DNA sequence: TGTGCCAGCAGCCAAGATTTCAGAGGAGGTGAAGCTTTCTTT. Encoded protein: CASSQDFRGGEAFF.

This clone was found once. The chain combines TRBV12-5 with TRBJ1-1, with no clear D. The CDR3 consists of 12 residues. In germline, CDR1 is LGHNT, CDR2 FRNRAP. V gave up 0 bases and J gave up 8 bases, with 7 bases separating them. This chain's CDR3 is CASGLVRREAFF. CDR3 DNA sequence: TGTGCTAGTGGTTTGGTACGGAGAGAAGCTTTCTTT.